This T cell receptor beta chain was recovered during a study of blood T cell repertoires in COVID-19. TCRdb's table, derived via immunoSEQ multiplex PCR, lists solely in-frame clones and lacks some. The data contain tens of thousands of clones, approximately 84% of them singletons. CDR1 MNHEY and CDR2 SVGEGT come from the germline V gene. This CDR3 contains 16 residues. J lost 4 bases, V lost 0 bases, and 6 bases had no gene match. The origin of this receptor is a man aged 45 to 65 with active COVID-19. The material sequenced was peripheral blood. The chain recombines TRBV6-2 or TRBV6-3 with TRBJ2-1; 7 bases map to TRBD2. This CDR3 reads CASSYSSLGGYNEQFF. The CDR3 DNA sequence: TGTGCCAGCAGTTACTCGTCTCTCGGGGGGTACAATGAGCAGTTCTTC.